The 18 T cell receptor beta chains listed next were all sequenced from one sample in a study of blood T cell repertoires in COVID-19. TCRdb keeps only in-frame clones here, not all; method: immunoSEQ multiplex PCR. This table holds some 150,000 clones, approximately 85% found once. The specimen was peripheral blood. These receptors were taken from a man aged 50 or older with acute or convalescent COVID-19.

Turning to this clone: The sample holds other DNA sequences that translate to the same CDR3. The rearrangement joins TRBV10-2 to TRBJ1-2; possibly TRBD1 for D (5 bases). This CDR3 has 13 amino acids. The ends were cut back, 3 bases at V and 8 bases at J, with 13 bases in the middle. Germline CDR1 WSHSY, CDR2 SAAADI. The CDR3 loop is CASSDRQGSGYTF. In DNA, the CDR3 is TGCGCCAGCAGTGATAGGCAGGGTAGCGGCTACACCTTC.

This sequence joins TRBV7-3 and TRBJ2-2; tentative D call: TRBD1 (6 bases). Trimming pared 2 bases from V and 2 bases from J, leaving 15 bases between. From germline, CDR1 is SGHTA and CDR2 FQGTGA. The CDR3 covers 17 residues. The chain's CDR3 is CASSLPTGSLNTGELFF. The CDR3 bases are TGTGCCAGCAGCTTACCGACAGGCAGCCTAAACACCGGGGAGCTGTTTTTT.

The rearrangement links TRBV9 to TRBJ2-5; a possible D gene is TRBD2 (6 bases). CDR1 is SGDLS, CDR2 YYNGEE, per germline. This CDR3 contains 17 residues. Between the trimmed V and J ends, which lost 1 base and 4 bases, there was a span of 20 bases. The CDR3 region is CASSVSRTPGGRETQYF. Written as DNA, the CDR3 is TGTGCCAGCAGCGTAAGTCGGACTCCAGGAGGGCGAGAGACCCAGTACTTC.

This chain links TRBV28 with TRBJ2-1; 8 bases align to TRBD2. The CDR3 is made up of 14 amino acids. J lost 10 bases, V lost 3 bases, and 8 bases had no gene match. Germline loops: CDR1 MDHEN, CDR2 SYDVKM. CDR3: CASSFLREAKEQFF. Written as DNA, the CDR3 is TGTGCCAGCAGTTTTTTGCGGGAGGCTAAGGAGCAGTTCTTC.

In this sample, this clone turned up a few times. The J gene is TRBJ2-3, the V gene TRBV11-3; 7 positions match TRBD1. After removal of 3 bases from V and 0 bases from J, the junction contained 3 bases not matched to a gene. Per germline, CDR1 SGHNT and CDR2 YENEEA. The CDR3 has 15 amino acids. CDR3 nucleotides: TGTGCCAGCAGCTTGAGGGACAGAAGCACAGATACGCAGTATTTT. The encoded protein is CASSLRDRSTDTQYF.

The chain has TRBV21-1 and TRBJ2-4; the D call in the table, TRBD2, was not verified against the DNA. TRBV21-1 is reported as a pseudogene. This CDR3 comprises 19 residues. CDR3: CASSKAPELAVGTKNIQYF. For the CDR3, the DNA is TGTGCCAGCAGCAAAGCGCCTGAACTAGCGGTAGGGACCAAAAACATTCAGTACTTC.

The chain employs TRBV19 and TRBJ1-2, with D possibly TRBD1 on 5 matching bases. This CDR3 contains 14 residues. CDR1 LNHDA and CDR2 SQIVND come from the germline V gene (reference sequence). Trimming stripped 7 bases from V and 4 bases from J, with 16 bases between. The DNA of the CDR3 is TGTGCCAGTACTTCCCGGGACGGGAGCTATGGCTACACCTTC. Translated, it gives CASTSRDGSYGYTF.

This chain joins TRBV6-5 and TRBJ2-1; possible D gene TRBD1, 6 bases. The CDR3 loop spans 11 amino acids. The V gene's germline CDR1 is MNHEY and CDR2 SVGAGI. The V and J ends lost 9 bases and 6 bases respectively, with 9 bases between them. CDR3 amino acids: CASYRVNEQFF. In nucleotides, the CDR3 is TGTGCCAGTTACAGGGTCAATGAGCAGTTCTTC.

This chain connects TRBV7-9 to TRBJ2-7, with a weak D call TRBD1 (5 bases). The CDR3 consists of 18 residues. CDR1 is SEHNR, CDR2 FQNEAQ, per germline (reference sequence). Trimming took off 2 bases at V and 2 bases at J, with 22 bases between the two ends. The CDR3 reads CASSLLTRGSIETYEQYF. Written as DNA, the CDR3 is TGTGCCAGCAGCTTACTCACAAGGGGATCGATCGAGACCTACGAGCAGTACTTC.

The chain recombines TRBV7-3 with TRBJ2-3, with TRBD2 matching over 7 bases. Germline CDR1 and CDR2: SGHTA and FQGTGA. V shed 4 bases and J 3 bases; nucleotides not matched to a gene: 10. The CDR3 has 16 residues. CDR3 sequence reads: CASSSGTMVGTDTQYF. DNA for the CDR3: TGTGCCAGCAGCTCAGGGACTATGGTTGGTACAGATACGCAGTATTTT.

This chain connects TRBV30 to TRBJ2-7; tentative D call: TRBD2 (6 bases). This CDR3 comprises 14 residues. The V end lost 2 bases, the J end lost 0 bases, and 11 bases lay between the germline ends. Germline values: CDR1 GTSNPN, CDR2 SVGIG (reference sequence). CDR3 sequence: CAWSRRGLSYEQYF. Here the CDR3 DNA reads TGTGCCTGGAGTCGCCGGGGACTCTCCTACGAGCAGTACTTC.

This clone was found once. This chain joins TRBV20-1 and TRBJ2-7; D not resolved. This CDR3 has 10 residues. Germline CDR1 reads DFQATT; CDR2 reads SNEGSKA (reference sequence). Trimming stripped 6 bases from V and 2 bases from J, with 5 bases between. In nucleotides, the CDR3 is TGCAGTGCCCTAGCCTACGAGCAGTACTTC. It specifies CSALAYEQYF.

This rearrangement joins TRBV25-1 to TRBJ1-2, with D possibly matching TRBD1 (5 bases). Germline V gene sequence: CDR1 MGHDK, CDR2 SYGVNS. V was shortened by 5 bases and J by 6 bases, with 13 bases between the two germline ends. The CDR3 is 13 residues long. DNA for the CDR3: TGTGCCAGCAGTCCGGGGGATGTGGATGGCTACACCTTC. Amino acids: CASSPGDVDGYTF.

The chain uses TRBV10-3 and TRBJ1-2; perhaps TRBD1 as D (5 bases). The CDR3 is made up of 13 amino acids. Germline V gives CDR1 ENHRY, CDR2 SYGVKD. Trimming removed 9 bases from V and 2 bases from J, with 13 bases in between. The CDR3 coding sequence is TGTGCCATACAAGGGGATATCAACTATGGCTACACCTTC. It yields the protein CAIQGDINYGYTF.

This sequence joins TRBV6-5 and TRBJ1-2; 8 bases are a match to TRBD1. V lost 4 bases and J lost 5; bases outside the gene matches: 9. The V gene's germline CDR1 is MNHEY and CDR2 SVGAGI. The CDR3 has 15 amino acids. The CDR3 DNA is TGTGCCAGCAGTTCCCGACAGGGGCCGAGGTATGGCTACACCTTC. Translation gives CASSSRQGPRYGYTF.

The chain combines TRBV7-9 with TRBJ2-7; D is unclear. Trimming pared 1 base from V and 6 bases from J, leaving 13 bases between. CDR3 length: 14 amino acids. CDR1 and CDR2 from the germline V gene are SEHNR and FQNEAQ (reference sequence). CDR3 amino acids: CASSLGSRLREQYF. For the CDR3, the DNA is TGTGCCAGCAGCTTAGGGTCCAGGTTGCGCGAGCAGTACTTC.

This chain joins TRBV9 and TRBJ2-1; D not certain. V was shortened by 3 bases and J by 0 bases, with 10 bases between the two germline ends. Germline-derived CDR1 and CDR2 are SGDLS and YYNGEE. The CDR3 is made up of 15 amino acids. The CDR3 loop is CASSELRGSYNEQFF. The CDR3 region has the DNA TGTGCCAGCAGCGAGCTCCGCGGCTCCTACAATGAGCAGTTCTTC.

This chain uses TRBV28 with TRBJ1-2, with D possibly matching TRBD1 (5 bases). Trimming stripped 6 bases from V and 3 bases from J, with 11 bases between. The CDR3 runs to 13 residues. CDR1 is MDHEN and CDR2 is SYDVKM in the germline V gene. The CDR3 protein is CASSQGLDYGYTF. The CDR3 DNA is TGTGCCAGCAGCCAGGGTCTCGACTATGGCTACACCTTC.